This T cell receptor (beta chain) was retrieved from a study of T cell responses to AZD1222 COVID-19 vaccine. Sequenced by immunoSEQ multiplex PCR; TCRdb stores in-frame clones only, minus some. Of about 140,000 clones in the sample, about 90% were seen once. CDR3 length: 16 residues. The junction had 5 bases not matched to a gene; V was cut back by 5 bases and J by 3 bases. Germline V CDR1 and CDR2: MNHEY, SVGEGT. Findings of the study overall: Dominant CD4 TCR responses targeted spike regions 160-218 and 743-854. Nearly half of the spike-specific TCRs reportedly recognize variant regions that carry no mutations. Donors were mostly white British, more females; clonal diversity possibly underestimated.

Only one count was recorded for this clone. The antigen is undetermined. The chain joins TRBV6-2 or TRBV6-3 to TRBJ2-3; 13 positions agree with TRBD2. The source is an adult who received the MenACWY meningococcal vaccine as a control. The sample in question was peripheral blood, obtained 28 days after the second dose of the MenACWY control vaccine. The CDR3 DNA reads as TGTGCCAGCAGTAAGGGACTAGCGGGGTTAACAGATACGCAGTATTTT. Translation gives CASSKGLAGLTDTQYF.